A single sample gave rise to the 10 T cell receptor beta chains below, sequenced in a study of somatic mutations in cytotoxic T cells in rheumatoid arthritis. Sequencing used immunoSEQ multiplex PCR; TCRdb keeps in-frame clones, though not all of them. The sample yields approximately 16,000 clones, 60% to 75% seen once. Material: CD8+ T cells sorted from blood. The source of these receptors is an adult with rheumatoid arthritis.

V and J are TRBV19 and TRBJ2-1, with 7 bases lining up with TRBD1. The trim removed 7 bases at V and 9 bases at J, leaving 9 bases unmatched. This CDR3 is 13 amino acids long. The germline CDR1 and CDR2 sequences are LNHDA and SQIVND (reference sequence). The CDR3 sequence: CASKRQGRGEQFF. CDR3 coding DNA: TGTGCCAGTAAGAGACAGGGCAGGGGTGAGCAGTTCTTC.

The CDR3 nucleotides are TGTGCCAGCAGCGTTGGACTAATCACCGGGGCCGAGCAGTACTTC. Its protein is CASSVGLITGAEQYF. The rearrangement links TRBV9 to TRBJ2-7; weak D call: TRBD2 (6 bases). Trimming cost V 2 bases and J 6 bases, with 18 bases left between them. The CDR3 runs to 15 residues. CDR1 is SGDLS, CDR2 YYNGEE, per germline.

This chain uses TRBV4-3 with TRBJ2-7, with D possibly called TRBD1 or TRBD2 (5 bases each). Trimming stripped 3 bases from V and 5 bases from J, with 20 bases between. The germline CDR1 and CDR2 sequences are LGHNA and YSLEER. This CDR3 has 16 residues. DNA of the CDR3: TGCGCCAGCAGCCAGATAGGGGACCTAGGTACCCACGAGCAGTACTTC. It yields the protein CASSQIGDLGTHEQYF.

The chain couples TRBV7-7 to TRBJ2-3; perhaps TRBD1 as D (5 bases). The CDR3 length is 15 residues. Germline lookup yields CDR1 SSHAT and CDR2 FNYEAQ (reference sequence). V lost 1 base to trimming and J lost 0 bases, with 8 bases between them. The CDR3 region is CASSLGQLSTDTQYF. In nucleotides, the CDR3 is TGTGCCAGCAGCTTAGGACAGCTTAGCACAGATACGCAGTATTTT.

This clone was found a few times. The chain is built from TRBV27 and TRBJ2-3, with D perhaps given as TRBD1 or TRBD2 (5 bases each). Trimming shortened V by 5 bases and J by 1 base, and 10 bases separated the two germline ends. The length of the CDR3 is 14 residues. The germline gives CDR1 MNHEY, CDR2 SMNVEV (reference sequence). CDR3 nucleotides: TGTGCCAGCAGTCCGAGGGACGGCACAGATACGCAGTATTTT. It codes for CASSPRDGTDTQYF.

The chain has TRBV29-1 and TRBJ2-5; unclear D gene. Germline V gives CDR1 SQVTM, CDR2 ANQGSEA. The CDR3 totals 16 residues. V was pared by 0 bases and J by 2 bases, with 16 bases between. The CDR3 nucleotides read TGCAGCGTTGAAGATCTTGTCCAGGCCGGACAAGAGACCCAGTACTTC. This gives the protein CSVEDLVQAGQETQYF.

This chain connects TRBV28 to TRBJ1-2; possible D gene TRBD1, 5 bases. The V and J ends lost 6 bases and 0 bases respectively, with 14 bases between them. Germline V gene lookup returns CDR1 MDHEN and CDR2 SYDVKM. This CDR3 has 15 amino acids. CDR3 nucleotide sequence: TGTGCCAGCAGAAGTACCGGGACGGCTAACTATGGCTACACCTTC. It translates to CASRSTGTANYGYTF.

The gene calls are TRBV5-1 and TRBJ1-2; D is undetermined. The CDR3 sequence is 13 residues long. Germline V gene data show CDR1 as SGHRS and CDR2 as YFSETQ. V lost 1 base to trimming and J lost 4 bases, with 8 bases between them. The CDR3 DNA follows: TGCGCCAGCAGCTTGTGGTCGGGCTATGGCTACACCTTC. Amino acids: CASSLWSGYGYTF.

The genes are TRBV10-2 and TRBJ1-5, with D unresolved. The CDR3 spans 15 residues. Trimming took off 6 bases at V and 2 bases at J, with 14 bases between the two ends. The germline gives CDR1 WSHSY, CDR2 SAAADI. DNA for the CDR3: TGCGCCAGCAGCGAGGGTGACGGTGGCAATCAGCCCCAGCATTTT. Translation gives CASSEGDGGNQPQHF.

This clone was seen more than once but under ten times. This chain connects TRBV5-4 to TRBJ1-1; D not resolved. V was cut by 4 bases and J by 1 base, with 8 bases left in between. The CDR3 covers 13 residues. Germline V gene data show CDR1 as SGHNT and CDR2 as YYREEE (reference sequence). CDR3 loop: CASSPRGNTEAFF. The CDR3 coding sequence is TGTGCCAGCAGCCCCCGGGGGAACACTGAAGCTTTCTTT.